These 8 T cell receptor beta chains were sequenced from one sample in a study of cytomegalovirus exposure and HLA in healthy donors. Generated by immunoSEQ multiplex PCR, the TCRdb table keeps only in-frame clones and is missing some. The table records 250,000 to 300,000 clones, approximately 86% of them present only once. Material for sequencing was PBMCs. The receptors were gathered from a woman between 18 and 29 years old in good health and CMV-seronegative.

The V call is TRBV27, the J call TRBJ2-3; 11 positions agree with TRBD1. The ends lost 0 bases at V and 5 bases at J; junction bases unmatched: 4. The CDR3 loop spans 16 amino acids. Germline CDR1 reads MNHEY; CDR2 reads SMNVEV (reference sequence). DNA for the CDR3: TGTGCCAGCAGTTTATCAGGACAGGGGGCTGGAGATACGCAGTATTTT. Translating gives CASSLSGQGAGDTQYF.

This clone was counted a single time. The chain joins TRBV6-1 to TRBJ2-7; a possible D gene is TRBD2 (5 bases). CDR1 and CDR2 (germline): MNHNS, SASEGT. The V gene lost 4 bases and the J gene lost 4 bases, with 8 bases spanning the gap. The CDR3 spans 12 residues. The CDR3 sequence: CASSVGSYEQYF. In nucleotides, the CDR3 is TGTGCCAGCAGTGTTGGGAGTTACGAGCAGTACTTC.

The chain links TRBV6-1 to TRBJ1-1; a possible D gene is TRBD1 (6 bases). The CDR3 runs to 14 residues. CDR1 is MNHNS and CDR2 is SASEGT in the germline V gene. The ends were cut back, 3 bases at V and 1 base at J, with 9 bases in the middle. The CDR3, as DNA: TGTGCCAGCAGTGACCTACAGGGGAACACTGAAGCTTTCTTT. Its translation: CASSDLQGNTEAFF.

J is TRBJ2-1 and V is TRBV5-1; tentatively, D is TRBD2 (6 bases). There are 18 residues in the CDR3. V was clipped by 0 bases and J by 0 bases, with 16 bases between them. Germline CDR1 reads SGHRS; CDR2 reads YFSETQ. This CDR3 reads CASSLAVGGKSSYNEQFF. CDR3 bases: TGCGCCAGCAGCTTGGCGGTGGGAGGTAAAAGCTCCTACAATGAGCAGTTCTTC.

The CDR3 region is CASSVPTSGSRNIQYF. The DNA for the CDR3 is TGTGCCAGCAGTGTCCCGACTAGCGGGAGTCGAAACATTCAGTACTTC. The rearrangement joins TRBV6-1 to TRBJ2-4; the match to TRBD2 covers 12 bases. CDR3 length equals 16 residues. V lost 4 bases to trimming and J lost 6 bases; unmatched junction nucleotides: 7. Germline CDR1 is MNHNS and CDR2 is SASEGT.

The CDR3 DNA reads as TGTGCCAGCAGTTATACGGTCACCGGGGAGCTGTTTTTT. Encoded protein: CASSYTVTGELFF. The chain joins TRBV27 to TRBJ2-2, with unresolved D. V lost 4 bases to trimming and J lost 4 bases, with 7 bases between them. The CDR3 has 13 residues. The V gene's germline CDR1 is MNHEY and CDR2 SMNVEV (reference sequence).

This sequence joins TRBV14 and TRBJ2-7; 11 bases map to TRBD2. Germline trimming cut 2 bases from V and 4 bases from J; bases unmatched to any gene: 7. From germline, CDR1 is SGHDN and CDR2 FVKESK. The CDR3 spans 16 residues. CDR3 loop: CASSQRLAGGRYEQYF. The CDR3 DNA reads as TGTGCCAGCAGCCAAAGGTTAGCGGGAGGGCGGTACGAGCAGTACTTC.

The chain couples TRBV28 to TRBJ1-1; D is possibly TRBD1 (5 bases). Germline lookup yields CDR1 MDHEN and CDR2 SYDVKM. Trimming cost V 2 bases and J 4 bases, with 17 bases left between them. The CDR3 has 16 amino acids. CDR3 in amino acids: CASSLHTGSRVTEAFF. CDR3 sequence (DNA): TGTGCCAGCAGTTTACATACAGGATCGCGAGTCACTGAAGCTTTCTTT.